This T cell receptor (beta chain) was found in a study of blood T cell repertoires in COVID-19. Looking at the study overall: The cDNA or gDNA used as material had been derived from T cells, B-cell-depleted T cells, or PBMCs.

The method was immunoSEQ multiplex PCR; TCRdb's version includes in-frame clones alone and lacks a portion of them. The sample has about 46,000 clones, approximately 90% seen once. J was trimmed by 9 bases and V by 8 bases; bases with no gene match: 18. The germline gives CDR1 MDHEN, CDR2 SYDVKM. The CDR3 has 16 residues. The chain combines TRBV28 with TRBJ2-3; 9 bases agree with TRBD1. Sequences were obtained from PBMCs or T cells enriched from blood (not recorded which). The receptor comes from a woman between 50 and 59 years old who had recovered from COVID-19. In nucleotides, the CDR3 is TGTGCCAGCCTCCTGACGGGACAGGGTAGCGAAGGGACGCAGTATTTT. This gives the protein CASLLTGQGSEGTQYF.